This T cell receptor (beta chain) was sequenced for a study of T cell clonotyping in hematopoietic cell transplantation. CDR1 is GTSNPN, CDR2 SVGIG, per germline (reference sequence). The CDR3 totals 13 residues. Deletions cut 3 bases from V and 1 base from J, with 9 bases between. The data were produced by immunoSEQ multiplex PCR, yet TCRdb's version contains in-frame clones alone and is incomplete. This table has some 15,000 clones, about 61% appearing once. This clone has only a few counts. Material: PBMCs, obtained 30 days after allogeneic stem cell transplant. The sequence came from a male patient aged 45-60 years who had an allogeneic stem cell transplant from an unrelated donor, so T cells may come from the graft donor. Some clones in this sample may be carry-over from other donors' samples. The chain joins TRBV30 to TRBJ1-1; D uncertain. The CDR3 loop reads CAWRRPANTEAFF. CDR3 nucleotides: TGTGCCTGGAGACGGCCCGCGAACACTGAAGCTTTCTTT.